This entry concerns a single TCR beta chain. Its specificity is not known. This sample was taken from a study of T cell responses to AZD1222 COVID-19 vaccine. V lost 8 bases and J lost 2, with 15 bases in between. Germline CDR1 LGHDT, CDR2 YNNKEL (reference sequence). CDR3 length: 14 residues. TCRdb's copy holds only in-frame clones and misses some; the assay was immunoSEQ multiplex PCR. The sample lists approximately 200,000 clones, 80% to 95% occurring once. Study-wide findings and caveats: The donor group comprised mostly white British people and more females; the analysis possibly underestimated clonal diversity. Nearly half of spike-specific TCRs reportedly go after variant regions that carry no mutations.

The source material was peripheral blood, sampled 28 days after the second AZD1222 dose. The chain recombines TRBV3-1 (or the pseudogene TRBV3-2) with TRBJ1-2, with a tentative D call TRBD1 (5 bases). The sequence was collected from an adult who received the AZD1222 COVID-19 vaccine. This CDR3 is CASPGANANYGYTF. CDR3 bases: TGTGCCAGCCCTGGGGCTAATGCGAACTATGGCTACACCTTC.